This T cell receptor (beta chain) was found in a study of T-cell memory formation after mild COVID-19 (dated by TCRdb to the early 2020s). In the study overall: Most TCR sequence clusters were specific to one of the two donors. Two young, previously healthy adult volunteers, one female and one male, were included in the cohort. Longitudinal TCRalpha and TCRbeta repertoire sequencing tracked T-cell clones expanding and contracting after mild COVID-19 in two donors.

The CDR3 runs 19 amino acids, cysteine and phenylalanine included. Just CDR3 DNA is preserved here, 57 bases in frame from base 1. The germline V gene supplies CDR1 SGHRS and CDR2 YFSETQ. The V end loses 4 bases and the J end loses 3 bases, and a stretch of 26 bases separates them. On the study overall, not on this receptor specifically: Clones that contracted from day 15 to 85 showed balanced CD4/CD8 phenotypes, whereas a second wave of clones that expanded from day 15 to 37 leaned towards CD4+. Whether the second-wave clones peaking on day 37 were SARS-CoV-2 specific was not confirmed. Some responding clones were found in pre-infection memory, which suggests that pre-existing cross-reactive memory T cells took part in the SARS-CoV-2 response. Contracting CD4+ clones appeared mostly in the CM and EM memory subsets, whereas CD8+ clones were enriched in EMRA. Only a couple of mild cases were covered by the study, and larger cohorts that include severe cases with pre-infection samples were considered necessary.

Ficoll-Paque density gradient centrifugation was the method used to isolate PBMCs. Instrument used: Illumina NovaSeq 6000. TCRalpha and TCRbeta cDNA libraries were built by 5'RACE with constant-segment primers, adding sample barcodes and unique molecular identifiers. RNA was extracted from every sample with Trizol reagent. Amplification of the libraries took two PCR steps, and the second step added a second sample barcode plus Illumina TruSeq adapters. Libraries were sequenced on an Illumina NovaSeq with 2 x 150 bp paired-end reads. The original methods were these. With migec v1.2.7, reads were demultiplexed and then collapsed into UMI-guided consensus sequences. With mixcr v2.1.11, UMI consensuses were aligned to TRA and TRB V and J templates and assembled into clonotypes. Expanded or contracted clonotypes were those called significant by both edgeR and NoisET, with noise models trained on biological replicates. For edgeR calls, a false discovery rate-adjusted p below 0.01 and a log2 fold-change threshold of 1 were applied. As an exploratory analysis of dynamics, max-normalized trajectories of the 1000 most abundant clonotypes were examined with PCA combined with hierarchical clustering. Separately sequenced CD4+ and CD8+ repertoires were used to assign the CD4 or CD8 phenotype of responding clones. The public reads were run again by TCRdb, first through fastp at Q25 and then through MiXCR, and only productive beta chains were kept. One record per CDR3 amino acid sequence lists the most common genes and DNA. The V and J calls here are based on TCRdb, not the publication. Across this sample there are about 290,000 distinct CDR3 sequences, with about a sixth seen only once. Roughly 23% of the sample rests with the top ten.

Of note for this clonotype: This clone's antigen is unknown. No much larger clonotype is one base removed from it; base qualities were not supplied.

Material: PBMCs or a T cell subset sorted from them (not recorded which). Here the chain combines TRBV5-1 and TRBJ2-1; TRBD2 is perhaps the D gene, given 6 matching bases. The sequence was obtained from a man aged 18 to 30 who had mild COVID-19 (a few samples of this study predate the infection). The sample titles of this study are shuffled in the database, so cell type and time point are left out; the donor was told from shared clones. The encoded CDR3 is CASSGRYFPTEGYYNEQFF. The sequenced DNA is TGCGCCAGCAGCGGAAGGTACTTCCCCACGGAGGGGTACTACAATGAGCAGTTCTTC.